The present entry profiles one T cell receptor beta chain with its context. As yet, its antigen is unknown. Each cell subset's genomic DNA was divided evenly among several immunoSEQ plates. Sorted-subset replicate PCR reactions were performed with approximately 200 ng DNA, corresponding to about 32,000 T cell genomes. The protocol was immunoSEQ multiplex PCR, while the TCRdb copy is restricted to in-frame clones and leaves out a portion. The sample shows hundreds of thousands of clones, roughly 97% of them seen only once. These data belong to a study of shared clonotypes between healthy human individuals. In the study overall: Donors were a couple of women and a few men aged 18 to 49. Study results and limitations: Despite large depth, rarefaction showed incomplete sorted-subset sequencing.

Germline V gene sequence: CDR1 SNHLY, CDR2 FYNNEI. V gave up 6 bases and J gave up 3 bases; unmatched junction bases: 1. CDR3 length: 12 residues. The receptor comes from a woman aged 25 to 39 in good health. Sequences were obtained from naive CD4+ T cells sorted from blood. Subset given: CD45RA+ positively selected. The chain couples TRBV2 to TRBJ1-1; 7 bases align to TRBD1. In DNA, the CDR3 is TGTGCCAGCAGCAGGGGGTACACTGAAGCTTTCTTT. Its translation: CASSRGYTEAFF.